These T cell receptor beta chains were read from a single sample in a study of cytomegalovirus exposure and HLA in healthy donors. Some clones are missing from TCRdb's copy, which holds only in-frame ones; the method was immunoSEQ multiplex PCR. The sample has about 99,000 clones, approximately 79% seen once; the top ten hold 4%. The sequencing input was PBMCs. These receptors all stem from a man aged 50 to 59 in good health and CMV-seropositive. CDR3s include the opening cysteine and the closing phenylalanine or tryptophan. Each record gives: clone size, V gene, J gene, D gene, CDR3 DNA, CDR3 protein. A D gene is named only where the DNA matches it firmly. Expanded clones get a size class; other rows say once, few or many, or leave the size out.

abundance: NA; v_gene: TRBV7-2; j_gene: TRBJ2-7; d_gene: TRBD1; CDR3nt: TGTGCCAGCAGCCGCGAATCAGCAGGACAGGGGAAACCGTACTTC; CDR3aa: CASSRESAGQGKPYF
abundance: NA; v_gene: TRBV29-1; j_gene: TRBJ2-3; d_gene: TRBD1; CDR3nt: TGCAGCGCGTTTCGGGACAGTCGTCGCACAGATACGCAGTATTTT; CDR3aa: CSAFRDSRRTDTQYF
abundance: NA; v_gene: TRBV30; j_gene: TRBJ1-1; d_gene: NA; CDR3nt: TGTGCCTGGAGTCTAGGGGGTTTTGGCACTGAAGCTTTCTTT; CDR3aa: CAWSLGGFGTEAFF
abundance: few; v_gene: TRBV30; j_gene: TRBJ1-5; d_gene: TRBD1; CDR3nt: TGTGCCTGGGGGAGAGGGACAGGGGGCAATCAGCCCCAGCATTTT; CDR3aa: CAWGRGTGGNQPQHF
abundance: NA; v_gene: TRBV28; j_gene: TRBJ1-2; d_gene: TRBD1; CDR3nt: TGTGCCAGCAGTACGACAGGGGGCGGACGGGGCTACACCTTC; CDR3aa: CASSTTGGGRGYTF
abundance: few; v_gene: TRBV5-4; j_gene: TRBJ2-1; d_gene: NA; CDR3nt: TGTGCCAGCAGCTCAACCTCTCTAGCGAATCACTACAATGAGCAGTTCTTC; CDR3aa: CASSSTSLANHYNEQFF
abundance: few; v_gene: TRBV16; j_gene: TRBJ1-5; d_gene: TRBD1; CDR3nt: TGTGCCAGCAGCCAACGGGGACAGGCTAATCAGCCCCAGCATTTT; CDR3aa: CASSQRGQANQPQHF
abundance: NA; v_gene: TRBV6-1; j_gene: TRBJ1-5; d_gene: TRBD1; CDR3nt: TGTGCCAGCAGTGGCGGGACAGGGGGTGGTCAGCCCCAGCATTTT; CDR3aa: CASSGGTGGGQPQHF
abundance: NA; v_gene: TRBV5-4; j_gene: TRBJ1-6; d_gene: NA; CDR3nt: TGTGCCAGCAGCAACCCCGGGGTGCATAATTCACCCCTCCACTTT; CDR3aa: CASSNPGVHNSPLHF
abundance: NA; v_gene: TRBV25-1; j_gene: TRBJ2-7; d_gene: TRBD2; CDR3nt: TGTGCCAGCAGTGAAGGGACTAGCGGCTGCTCAACCTCCTACGAGCAGTACTTC; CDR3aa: CASSEGTSGCSTSYEQYF
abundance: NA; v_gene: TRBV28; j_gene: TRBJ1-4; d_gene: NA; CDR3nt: TGTGCCAGCAGTCCTTTACAATTGCAGGGTCGGACTAATGAAAAACTGTTTTTT; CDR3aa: CASSPLQLQGRTNEKLFF
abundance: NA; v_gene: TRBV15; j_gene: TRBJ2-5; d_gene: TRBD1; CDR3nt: TGTGCCACCAGCAGCATATCCCACTCCCCGGACAGGGTTTCCGACCAAGAGACCCAGTACTTC; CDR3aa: CATSSISHSPDRVSDQETQYF
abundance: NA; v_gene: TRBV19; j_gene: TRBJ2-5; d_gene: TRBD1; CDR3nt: TGTGCCAGCCGACAGGGGGCCTACCAAGAGACCCAGTACTTC; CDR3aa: CASRQGAYQETQYF
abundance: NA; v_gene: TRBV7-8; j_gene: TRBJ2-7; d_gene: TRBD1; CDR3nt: TGTGCCAGCAGCTCCCAGTCCAGGGGGCGGACCTACGAGCAGTACTTC; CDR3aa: CASSSQSRGRTYEQYF
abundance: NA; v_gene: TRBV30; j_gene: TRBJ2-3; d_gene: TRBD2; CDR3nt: TGTGCCTGGAGCCCGGGGGGGACAGATACGCAGTATTTT; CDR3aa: CAWSPGGTDTQYF
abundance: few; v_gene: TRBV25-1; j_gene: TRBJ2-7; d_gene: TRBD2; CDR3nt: TGTGCCAGCAGTGGCACTAGCGGCTGTTTAAGTTTCTACGAGCAGTACTTC; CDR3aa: CASSGTSGCLSFYEQYF
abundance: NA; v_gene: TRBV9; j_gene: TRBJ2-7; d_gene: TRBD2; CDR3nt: TGTGCCAGCAGCGCAGCGACTAGCGGCGGACCCTACGAGCAGTACTTC; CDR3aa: CASSAATSGGPYEQYF
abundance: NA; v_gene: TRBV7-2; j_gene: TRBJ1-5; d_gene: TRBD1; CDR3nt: TGTGCCAGCGCCCAGGGGGCAGGTCAGCCCCAGCATTTT; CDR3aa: CASAQGAGQPQHF
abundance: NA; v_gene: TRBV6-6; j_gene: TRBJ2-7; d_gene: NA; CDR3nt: TGTGCCAGCCAACTGAGGGATTCCACCTACGAGCAGTACTTC; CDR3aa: CASQLRDSTYEQYF
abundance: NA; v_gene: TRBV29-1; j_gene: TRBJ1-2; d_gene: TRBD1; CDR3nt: TGCAGCGTTGAAGTGGCAGGGGGCCGTAGTGGCTACACCTTC; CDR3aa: CSVEVAGGRSGYTF
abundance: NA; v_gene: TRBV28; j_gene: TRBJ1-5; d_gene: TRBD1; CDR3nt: TGTGCCAGCAGTTTAGGGACAGGGGTTGCTCAGCCCCAGCATTTT; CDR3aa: CASSLGTGVAQPQHF
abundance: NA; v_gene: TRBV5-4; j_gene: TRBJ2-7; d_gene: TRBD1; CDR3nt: TGTGCCAGCAGCTGGCCGGGACAGAGCTACGAGCAGTACTTC; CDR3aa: CASSWPGQSYEQYF
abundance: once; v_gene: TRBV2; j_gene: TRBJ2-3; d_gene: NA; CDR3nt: TGTGCCAGCAGATTAATCTCCACAGATACGCAGTATTTT; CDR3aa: CASRLISTDTQYF
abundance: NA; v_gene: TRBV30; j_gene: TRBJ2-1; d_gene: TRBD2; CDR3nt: TGTGCCTGGAGAGGCGGCGGGAGGGCTAATGAGCAGTTCTTC; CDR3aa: CAWRGGGRANEQFF
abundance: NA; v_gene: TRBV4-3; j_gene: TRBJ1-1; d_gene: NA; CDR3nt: TGCGCCAGCAGCCAAGATCTGGGGCAGGTGGGCACTGAAGCTTTCTTT; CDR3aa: CASSQDLGQVGTEAFF
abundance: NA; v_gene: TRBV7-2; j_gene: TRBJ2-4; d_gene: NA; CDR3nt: TGTGCCAGCAGCCCCAGGGGAGCCAAAAACATTCAGTACTTC; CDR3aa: CASSPRGAKNIQYF